What follows describes a single TCR beta chain. Its antigen is not identified. CDR1 is ENHRY, CDR2 SYGVKD, per germline. This CDR3 is built from 13 residues. Trimming took off 0 bases at V and 13 bases at J, with 13 bases between the two ends. For the second PCR, which ran for roughly 7 to 11 cycles, a sample-barcoded 5' primer and a J-beta primer mix were used. TCRdb reprocessed the 5' RACE reads with MiXCR, giving one entry per CDR3 protein. The top ten clones hold 18% of a sample with more than 1 million distinct CDR3 sequences, more than 40% of them seen once. The data were taken from a study of blood T cells in healthy people across ages. Notes on the study in general: Across the age range, TCR beta diversity per million T cells fell in a roughly linear way.

The chain combines TRBV10-3 with TRBJ2-1; D gene uncertain. This clonotype was obtained from a woman between 55 and 75 years old in good health. The sequencing input was blood. The chain's CDR3 is CAISESRLAYQFF. The CDR3 DNA reads TGTGCCATCAGTGAGTCCAGATTAGCTTACCAGTTCTTC.